This TCR beta chain was identified during a study of long-term antiretroviral therapy in people with HIV (dated by TCRdb to between 2021 and 2024). Regarding the study in general: The earliest samples were collected roughly a decade before the 2015 WHO recommendation for immediate ART, at a time when ART was usually postponed until CD4 counts fell. This retrospective serial study examined whether starting ART and sustained HIV suppression were associated with changes in the composition and diversity of the TRB repertoire in peripheral blood. About 40% of the roughly 30 participants with HIV were female. From 25 to 30 adults with confirmed HIV infection, the cohort provided approximately 190 cryopreserved PBMC samples, gathered serially across a mean of around six years (range 1-12). Test extractions of a monoclonal T-cell line alongside 30 or so polyclonal samples showed no cross-contamination during QIAcube processing.

In regard to this clone: Its antigen target is currently unknown. Nothing much larger sits one base from this clone, and base qualities are not available.

The immunoSEQ hsTCRB v3.0 assay was used at survey level resolution to sequence the TRB variable region. The targeted TRB sequencing depth was 40,000-50,000 T-cell genomes per sample. An Illumina MiSeq with a v3 150-cycle kit was used to sequence the pooled TRB libraries. Regarding the original processing steps: Repertoire analysis ran in R within a reproducible Nextflow workflow covering QC, data transformation and analysis. LymphoSeq2, an R package for AIRR-Seq data exploration, was used to implement custom analyses. A few samples that produced fewer than 5000 total TRB sequences were removed, so approximately 190 HIV repertoires were analyzed. Among the approximately 200 retained HIV repertoires, 55 to 60 were collected before ART initiation and roughly 130 were collected after ART initiation. Each repertoire was downsampled to 5000 TRB nucleotide sequences, and summary statistics were averaged across 100 downsampling iterations. TRB sequences were retained for analysis only if CDR3 regions of at least seven amino acids were present. A Shannon entropy-derived clonality score and the Gini coefficient were used to measure diversity. Repertoire networks linked the top 5000 CDR3 amino acid sequences whenever two sequences differed by an edit distance of one. For TRB CDR3 amino acid sequences, GLIPH2 was used to predict antigen specificity groups and MHC restriction. Known CMV, EBV, HIV or tissue antigen associations were flagged by matching CDR3 amino acid sequences against VDJdb and McPAS-TCR. Pre-ART, post-ART and control groups were compared with Wilcoxon signed-rank tests and Holm-Bonferroni correction. The source is immuneACCESS, and TCRdb retained only in-frame sequences with V and J called. Part of the clones is not carried over; for the studies checked, unresolved V genes explain less than half of this, and the remainder is unexplained. The DNA was the basis for D and trimming; V, J and clone size are from that table. The sample profile shows approximately 20,000 clones; 70% to 80% of them were found once. The ten biggest clones cover under 7.5% of the sample.

Inclusion was restricted to participants for whom at least one PBMC sample before ART initiation and at least two post-ART samples were available. Treatment was received in the United States of America by all participants with HIV. Cryopreserved samples of about 0.9-11 million PBMC were thawed and washed before DNA extraction. At the time of the earliest PBMC sample, participants with HIV were aged between about 20 and 60 years. PBMC samples were contributed by each participant from 1-4 timepoints before ART initiation and 2-8 timepoints after ART initiation, with a median of 7 samples. Serial HIV viral load, CD4+ T-cell count, ART history and demographic data were obtained for every participant. Using a Qiagen kit on a QIAcube, genomic DNA was extracted from unsorted PBMC, with samples processed in batches of 12. CDR1 and CDR2 are drawn from the germline V gene: ENHRY, SYGVKD. The CDR3 measures 16 amino acids from cysteine to phenylalanine. The read is trimmed to its CDR3 DNA, 48 bases read in frame from base 1. V sheds 3 bases and J sheds 5 bases, leaving 16 bases between their ends.

What the research found in general, with its limitations: Inferences about post-ART repertoire changes are limited because no data were available on ART adherence, viral resistance or therapy changes. Unsorted PBMC were profiled instead of sorted CD4+ and CD8+ T cells because pre-ART samples had limited cell numbers. Narrower CDR3 length ranges were observed in HIV repertoires than in controls, and an antigen-experienced repertoire with only a slight naive shift after ART was suggested by the network structure. Because PBMC availability was limited, only the TCR beta chain was sequenced, with no alpha chain pairing. The repertoire was dominated across all time points by expanded TRB clones identified before ART initiation, although this dominance was seen to fluctuate and to decrease in many PLHIV after ART. Samples dated from 2004 to 2017, and the ART regimens used may be less effective than current ones. Starting ART was linked to a significant rise in TRB diversity, yet even with long-term ART the diversity remained significantly lower than in transplant donor controls.

This chain joins TRBV10-3 to TRBJ2-2; the D segment could be TRBD1, given 5 matching bases. The sequencing here drew on unsorted PBMCs, taken 2.2 years after starting antiretroviral therapy. This receptor was obtained from a man in his fifties or sixties with HIV. The nucleotide sequence reads TGTGCCATCAGTGATCAGGGCCTAAAAACTACCGGGGAGCTGTTTTTT. Its translation reads: CAISDQGLKTTGELFF.